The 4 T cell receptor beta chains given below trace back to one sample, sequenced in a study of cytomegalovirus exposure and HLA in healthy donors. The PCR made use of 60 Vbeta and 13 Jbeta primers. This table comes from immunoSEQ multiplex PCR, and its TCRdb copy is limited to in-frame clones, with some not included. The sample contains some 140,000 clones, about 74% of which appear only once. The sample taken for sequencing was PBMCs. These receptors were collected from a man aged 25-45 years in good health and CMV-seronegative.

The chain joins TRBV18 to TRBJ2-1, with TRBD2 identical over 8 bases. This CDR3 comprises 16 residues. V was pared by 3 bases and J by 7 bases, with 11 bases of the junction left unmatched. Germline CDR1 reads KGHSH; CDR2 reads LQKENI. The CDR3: CASSPVGGLGWNEQFF. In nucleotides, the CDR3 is TGTGCCAGCTCACCTGTTGGGGGACTAGGGTGGAATGAGCAGTTCTTC. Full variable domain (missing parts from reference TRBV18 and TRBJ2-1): NAGVMQNPRHLVRRRGQEARLRCSPMKGHSHVYWYRQLPEEGLKFMVYLQKENIIDESGMPKERFSAEFPKEGPSILRIQQVVRGDSAAYFCASSPVGGLGWNEQFFGPGTRLTVL.

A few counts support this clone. CDR3 DNA sequence: TGCGCCAGCAGCTTAGGAGGCCTGAACACTGAAGCTTTCTTT. Amino acid sequence: CASSLGGLNTEAFF. The chain links TRBV5-1 to TRBJ1-1; D gene uncertain. In germline, CDR1 is SGHRS, CDR2 YFSETQ. The CDR3 spans 14 residues. V shed 2 bases and J shed 0 bases, with 8 bases lying between them.

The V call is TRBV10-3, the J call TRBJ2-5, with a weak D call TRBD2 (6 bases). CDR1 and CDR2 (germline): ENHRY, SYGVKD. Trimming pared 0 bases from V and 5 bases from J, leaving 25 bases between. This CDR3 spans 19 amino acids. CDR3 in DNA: TGTGCCATCAGTGAGTCGGGTGCGACGGGAGTTAGTACGGGGGAGACCCAGTACTTC. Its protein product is CAISESGATGVSTGETQYF.

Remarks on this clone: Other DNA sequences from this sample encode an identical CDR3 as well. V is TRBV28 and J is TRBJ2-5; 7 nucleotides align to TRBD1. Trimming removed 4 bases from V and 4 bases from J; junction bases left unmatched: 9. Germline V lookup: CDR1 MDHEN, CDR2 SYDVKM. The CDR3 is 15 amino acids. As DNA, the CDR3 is TGTGCCAGCAGTTCCCCCCCCACAGGGGCAGAGACCCAGTACTTC. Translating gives CASSSPPTGAETQYF.